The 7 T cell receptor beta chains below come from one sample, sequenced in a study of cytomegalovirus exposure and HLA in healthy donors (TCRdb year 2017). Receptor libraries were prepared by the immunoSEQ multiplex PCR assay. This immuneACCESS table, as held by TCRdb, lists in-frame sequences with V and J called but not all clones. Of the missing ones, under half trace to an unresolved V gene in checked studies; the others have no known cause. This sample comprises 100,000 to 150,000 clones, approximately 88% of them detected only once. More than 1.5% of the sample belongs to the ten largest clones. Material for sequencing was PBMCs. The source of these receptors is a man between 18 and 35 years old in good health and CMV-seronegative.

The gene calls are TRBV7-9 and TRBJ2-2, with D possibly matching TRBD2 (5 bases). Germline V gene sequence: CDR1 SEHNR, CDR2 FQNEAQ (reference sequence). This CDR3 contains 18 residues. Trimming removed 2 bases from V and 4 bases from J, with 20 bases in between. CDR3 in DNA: TGTGCCAGCAGCTTAATTGGCCGGCCAGCGGTTGGCACCGGGGAGCTGTTTTTT. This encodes CASSLIGRPAVGTGELFF. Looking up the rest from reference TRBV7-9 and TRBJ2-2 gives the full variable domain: DTGVSQNPRHKITKRGQNVTFRCDPISEHNRLYWYRQTLGQGPEFLTYFQNEAQLEKSRLLSDRFSAERPKGSFSTLEIQRTEQGDSAMYLCASSLIGRPAVGTGELFFGEGSRLTVL.

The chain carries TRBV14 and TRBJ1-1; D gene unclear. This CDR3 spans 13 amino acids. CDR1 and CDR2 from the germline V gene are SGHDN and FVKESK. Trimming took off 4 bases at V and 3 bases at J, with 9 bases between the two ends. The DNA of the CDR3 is TGTGCCAGCAGCCCTTCCGGTTACACTGAAGCTTTCTTT. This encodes CASSPSGYTEAFF. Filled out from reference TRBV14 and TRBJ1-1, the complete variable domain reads EAGVTQFPSHSVIEKGQTVTLRCDPISGHDNLYWYRRVMGKEIKFLLHFVKESKQDESGMPNNRFLAERTGGTYSTLKVQPAELEDSGVYFCASSPSGYTEAFFGQGTRLTVV.

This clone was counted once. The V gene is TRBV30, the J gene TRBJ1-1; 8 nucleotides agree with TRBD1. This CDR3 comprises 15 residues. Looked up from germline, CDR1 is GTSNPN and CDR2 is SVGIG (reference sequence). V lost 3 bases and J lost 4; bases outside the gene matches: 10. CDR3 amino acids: CAWSLGGQGLTEAFF. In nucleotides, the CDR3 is TGTGCCTGGAGCCTAGGCGGACAGGGCCTCACTGAAGCTTTCTTT. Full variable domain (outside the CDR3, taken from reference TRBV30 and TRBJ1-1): SQTIHQWPATLVQPVGSPLSLECTVEGTSNPNLYWYRQAAGRGLQLLFYSVGIGQISSEVPQNLSASRPQDRQFILSSKKLLLSDSGFYLCAWSLGGQGLTEAFFGQGTRLTVV.

The CDR3 region is CASSSSSGSFRNEQFF. CDR3 sequence (DNA): TGTGCCAGCAGTTCATCTAGCGGGAGTTTTAGGAATGAGCAGTTCTTC. The V gene is TRBV27, the J gene TRBJ2-1; 10 nucleotides agree with TRBD2. CDR3 length: 16 residues. Germline-derived CDR1 and CDR2 are MNHEY and SMNVEV (reference sequence). V lost 4 bases to trimming and J lost 7 bases; unmatched junction nucleotides: 10.

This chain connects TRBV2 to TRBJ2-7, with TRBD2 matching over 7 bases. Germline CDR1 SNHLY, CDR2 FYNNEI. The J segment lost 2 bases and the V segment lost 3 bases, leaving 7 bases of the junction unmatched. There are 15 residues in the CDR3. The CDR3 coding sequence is TGTGCCAGCAGTGAGATCCTAGCGGCCACCTACGAGCAGTACTTC. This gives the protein CASSEILAATYEQYF.

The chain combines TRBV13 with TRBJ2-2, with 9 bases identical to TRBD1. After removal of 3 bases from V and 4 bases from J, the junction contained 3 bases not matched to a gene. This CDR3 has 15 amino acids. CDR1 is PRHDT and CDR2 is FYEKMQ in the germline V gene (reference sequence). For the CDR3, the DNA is TGTGCCAGCAGCTTCGGGACAGGGCGCACCGGGGAGCTGTTTTTT. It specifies CASSFGTGRTGELFF.

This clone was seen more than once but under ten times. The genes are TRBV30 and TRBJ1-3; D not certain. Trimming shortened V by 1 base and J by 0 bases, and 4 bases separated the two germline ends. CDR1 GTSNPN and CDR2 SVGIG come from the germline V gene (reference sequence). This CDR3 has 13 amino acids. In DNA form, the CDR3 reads TGTGCCTGGAGTGGTAGCTCTGGAAACACCATATATTTT. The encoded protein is CAWSGSSGNTIYF. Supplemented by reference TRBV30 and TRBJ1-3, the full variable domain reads SQTIHQWPATLVQPVGSPLSLECTVEGTSNPNLYWYRQAAGRGLQLLFYSVGIGQISSEVPQNLSASRPQDRQFILSSKKLLLSDSGFYLCAWSGSSGNTIYFGEGSWLTVV.